The clone carrying this T cell receptor beta chain was counted a single time. This CDR3 contains 17 residues. The V gene lost 4 bases and the J gene lost 4 bases, with 20 bases spanning the gap. Germline CDR1 is LNHDA and CDR2 is SQIVND (reference sequence). The sample comes from a study of shared T cell receptors in the human thymus. TCRdb's copy holds only in-frame clones and misses some; the assay was immunoSEQ multiplex PCR. The table includes hundreds of thousands of clones, 80% to 90% detected once. The same specimen was also included in a second study, on human thymus T cells. That work adds: Healthy Finnish infants undergoing corrective surgery for congenital heart defects were the donors. Thymic tissue was derived from resections collected during corrective heart surgery. Seemingly biased V and J gene usage marked thymic and blood repertoires.

The TCR was taken from a boy younger than two with a congenital heart defect. The V call is TRBV19, the J call TRBJ1-5; the D is unclear. Source material: thymocytes. The CDR3 bases are TGTGCCAGTAGTAAGATAGGGCGATCGGGGTTTAATCAGCCCCAGCATTTT. Translation: CASSKIGRSGFNQPQHF.